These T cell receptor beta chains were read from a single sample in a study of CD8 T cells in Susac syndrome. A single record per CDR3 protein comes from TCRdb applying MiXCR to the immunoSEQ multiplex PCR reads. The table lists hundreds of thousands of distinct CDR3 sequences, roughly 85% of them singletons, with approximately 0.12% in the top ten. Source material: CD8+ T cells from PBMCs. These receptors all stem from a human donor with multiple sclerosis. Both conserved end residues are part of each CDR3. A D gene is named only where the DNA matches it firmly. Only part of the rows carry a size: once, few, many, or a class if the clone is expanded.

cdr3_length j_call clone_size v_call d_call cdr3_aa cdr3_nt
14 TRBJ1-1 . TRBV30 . CAWSSGVGSTEAFF TGTGCCTGGAGTTCAGGGGTGGGGAGCACTGAAGCTTTCTTT
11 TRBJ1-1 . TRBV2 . CASWVNTEAFF TGTGCCAGCTGGGTGAACACTGAAGCTTTCTTT
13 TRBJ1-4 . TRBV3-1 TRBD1 CACSLDRGTELFF TGTGCCTGCAGCCTGGACAGGGGAACTGAACTGTTTTTT
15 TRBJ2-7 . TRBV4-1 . CASSQAGGLSYEQYF TGCGCCAGCAGCCAAGCAGGAGGGCTCTCCTACGAGCAGTACTTC
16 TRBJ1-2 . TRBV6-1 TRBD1 CASSDGQGGTNYGYTF TGTGCCAGCAGTGACGGACAGGGGGGAACTAACTATGGCTACACCTTC
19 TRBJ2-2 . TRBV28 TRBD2 CASSWELAGPRDNTGELFF TGTGCCAGCAGTTGGGAACTAGCGGGACCTCGGGACAACACCGGGGAGCTGTTTTTT
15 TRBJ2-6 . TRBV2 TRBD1 CASPGQGTGANVLTF TGTGCCAGCCCGGGACAGGGTACTGGGGCCAACGTCCTGACTTTC
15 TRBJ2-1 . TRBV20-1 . CSARSIGSARNEQFF TGCAGTGCTAGGTCAATCGGGAGCGCTCGCAATGAGCAGTTCTTC
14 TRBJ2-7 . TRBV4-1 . CASSQGETKYEQYF TGCGCCAGCAGCCAAGGGGAGACTAAGTACGAGCAGTACTTC
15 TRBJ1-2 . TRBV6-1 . CASSEARGAGYGYTF TGTGCCAGCAGTGAAGCAAGGGGCGCTGGCTATGGCTACACCTTC
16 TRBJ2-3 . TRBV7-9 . CASSRRRQTNTDTQYF TGTGCCAGCAGCCGAAGAAGACAGACTAACACAGATACGCAGTATTTT
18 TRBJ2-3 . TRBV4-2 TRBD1 CASSQGEMAGGNTDTQYF TGTGCCAGCAGCCAAGGGGAAATGGCAGGGGGAAACACAGATACGCAGTATTTT
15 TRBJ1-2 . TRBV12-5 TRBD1 CASASITGVNYGYTF TGTGCTAGTGCATCAATTACAGGGGTTAACTATGGCTACACCTTC
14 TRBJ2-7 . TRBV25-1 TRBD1 CASTSYLDRDEQYF TGTGCCAGCACGTCTTACCTAGACAGGGACGAGCAGTACTTC
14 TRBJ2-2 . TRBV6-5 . CAGREGANTGELFF TGTGCCGGGAGGGAGGGGGCGAACACCGGGGAGCTGTTTTTT
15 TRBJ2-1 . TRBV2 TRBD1 CASTGTASSYNEQFF TGTGCCAGCACCGGGACAGCAAGCTCCTACAATGAGCAGTTCTTC
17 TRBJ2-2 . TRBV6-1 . CASRQNLGTEHTGELFF TGTGCCAGCAGGCAGAATCTCGGGACGGAACACACCGGGGAGCTGTTTTTT
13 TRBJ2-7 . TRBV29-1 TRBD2 CSVVIGGAYEQYF TGCAGCGTTGTGATCGGGGGGGCCTACGAGCAGTACTTC
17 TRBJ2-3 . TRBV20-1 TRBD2 CSARDPLTSGSADTQYF TGCAGTGCTAGAGACCCTCTTACTAGCGGGAGTGCAGATACGCAGTATTTT
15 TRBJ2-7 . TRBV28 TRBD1 CASRRTRDRFYEQYF TGTGCCAGCAGACGCACCCGGGACAGGTTCTACGAGCAGTACTTC
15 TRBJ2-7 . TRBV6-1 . CASREETEDYYEQYF TGTGCCAGCAGAGAAGAGACAGAAGATTACTACGAGCAGTACTTC
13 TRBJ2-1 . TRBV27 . CASSLPHTEEQFF TGTGCCAGCAGTTTACCTCACACAGAGGAGCAGTTCTTC
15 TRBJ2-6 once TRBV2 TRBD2 CASRGEASGANVLTF TGTGCCAGCCGGGGGGAAGCCTCTGGGGCCAACGTCCTGACTTTC
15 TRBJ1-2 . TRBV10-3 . CAISESVETDYDYTF TGTGCCATCAGTGAGTCGGTGGAGACAGACTATGACTACACCTTC
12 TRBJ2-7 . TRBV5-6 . CASSPVGGEQYF TGTGCCAGCAGCCCAGTTGGGGGCGAGCAGTACTTC
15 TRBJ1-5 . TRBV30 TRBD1 CAWSAGGGGRQPQHF TGTGCCTGGAGTGCAGGGGGGGGAGGGCGTCAGCCCCAGCATTTT
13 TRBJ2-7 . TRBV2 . CASSGTVSYEQYF TGTGCCAGCAGTGGGACAGTCAGCTACGAGCAGTACTTC
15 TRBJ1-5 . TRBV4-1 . CASSQERQGPQPQHF TGCGCCAGCAGCCAAGAACGGCAGGGGCCTCAGCCCCAGCATTTT
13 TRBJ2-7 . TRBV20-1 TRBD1 CSATGTESYEQYF TGCAGTGCTACCGGGACAGAATCCTACGAGCAGTACTTC
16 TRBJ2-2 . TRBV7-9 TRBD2 CASSLGLAEFVGELFF TGTGCCAGCAGCCTAGGACTAGCGGAGTTCGTCGGGGAGCTGTTTTTT
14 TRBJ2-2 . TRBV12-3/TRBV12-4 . CASTNPAQSGELFF TGTGCCAGCACCAACCCGGCTCAGTCCGGGGAGCTGTTTTTT
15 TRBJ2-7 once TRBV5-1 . CASSSLAQSSYEQYF TGCGCCAGCAGCTCATTAGCGCAGAGCTCCTACGAGCAGTACTTC
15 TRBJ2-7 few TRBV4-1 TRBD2 CASSRSTSGHHEQYF TGCGCCAGCAGCCGATCGACTAGCGGGCATCACGAGCAGTACTTC
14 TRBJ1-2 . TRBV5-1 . CASSLGTTNYGYTF TGCGCCAGCAGCTTGGGCACTACTAACTATGGCTACACCTTC
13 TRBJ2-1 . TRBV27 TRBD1 CASRDRGLYEQFF TGTGCCAGCAGGGACAGGGGGCTGTATGAGCAGTTCTTC
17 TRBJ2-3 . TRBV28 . CASRPTGETQPTDTQYF TGTGCCAGCAGGCCTACCGGTGAGACCCAACCCACAGATACGCAGTATTTT
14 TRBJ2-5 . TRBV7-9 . CASSSTRAQETQYF TGTGCCAGCAGCTCTACCAGGGCCCAAGAGACCCAGTACTTC
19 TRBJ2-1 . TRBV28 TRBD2 CASSSPHITGGASGDEQFF TGTGCCAGCAGTTCACCACACATAACGGGAGGGGCCTCAGGGGATGAGCAGTTCTTC
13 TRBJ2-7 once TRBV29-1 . CSFSSDQFNEQYF TGCAGCTTTTCTAGCGATCAATTCAACGAGCAGTACTTC
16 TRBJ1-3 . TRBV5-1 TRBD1 CASRLDREGHGNTIYF TGCGCCAGCAGACTGGACAGGGAGGGACATGGAAACACCATATATTTT
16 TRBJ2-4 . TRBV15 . CATGRGRGDEKNIQYF TGTGCCACCGGCAGAGGACGGGGAGATGAGAAAAACATTCAGTACTTC
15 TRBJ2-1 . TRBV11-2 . CASSLVVGKYNEQFF TGTGCCAGCAGCTTAGTTGTGGGGAAATACAATGAGCAGTTCTTC
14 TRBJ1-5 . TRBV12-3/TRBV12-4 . CASSPFLLNQPQHF TGTGCCAGCAGCCCTTTTCTTTTGAATCAGCCCCAGCATTTT
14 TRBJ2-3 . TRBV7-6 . CASSSGPATDTQYF TGTGCCAGCAGCTCGGGTCCGGCTACAGATACGCAGTATTTT
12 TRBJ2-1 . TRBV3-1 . CASSSQGREQFF TGTGCCAGCAGCAGTCAGGGGCGAGAGCAGTTCTTC
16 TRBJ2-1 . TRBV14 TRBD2 CASSQDRGRVHNEQFF TGTGCCAGCAGCCAAGATCGAGGGAGGGTCCACAATGAGCAGTTCTTC
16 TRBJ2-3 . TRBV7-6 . CASRPGVGGGTDTQYF TGTGCCAGCAGACCCGGAGTTGGGGGAGGTACAGATACGCAGTATTTT
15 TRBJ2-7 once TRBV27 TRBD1 CASSLDGTGAYEQYF TGTGCCAGCAGCCTAGACGGGACAGGGGCCTACGAGCAGTACTTC
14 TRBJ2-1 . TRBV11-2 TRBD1 CASSLSDRANEQFF TGTGCCAGCAGCCTTTCTGACAGGGCTAATGAGCAGTTCTTC
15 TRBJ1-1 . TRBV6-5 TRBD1 CASSSLTGGVDEAFF TGTGCCAGCAGTTCCTTGACAGGGGGGGTTGATGAAGCTTTCTTT
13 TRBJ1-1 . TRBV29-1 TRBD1 CSGLTGGVTEAFF TGCAGCGGCCTGACAGGGGGCGTCACTGAAGCTTTCTTT
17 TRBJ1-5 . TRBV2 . CASNEGFGTYSNQPQHF TGTGCCAGCAATGAGGGGTTCGGGACCTATAGCAATCAGCCCCAGCATTTT
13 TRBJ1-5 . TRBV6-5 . CASSYSSQSPQHF TGTGCCAGCAGTTACAGTAGTCAGTCGCCCCAGCATTTT
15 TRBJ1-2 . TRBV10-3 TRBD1 CAISDGDSLFYGYTF TGTGCCATCAGTGATGGGGACAGTTTATTCTATGGCTACACCTTC
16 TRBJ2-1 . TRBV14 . CASSPQQEVSYNEQFF TGTGCCAGCAGCCCCCAGCAGGAGGTCTCCTACAATGAGCAGTTCTTC
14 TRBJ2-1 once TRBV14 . CASSQDPWRDEQFF TGTGCCAGCAGCCAAGATCCCTGGAGGGATGAGCAGTTCTTC
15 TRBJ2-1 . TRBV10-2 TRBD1 CASSPVGDRGNEQFF TGCGCCAGCAGCCCCGTAGGGGACAGAGGAAATGAGCAGTTCTTC